The 24 T cell receptor beta chains below come from one sample, sequenced in a study of T-cell reconstitution after alpha-beta-depleted transplantation in children. Unique molecular identifiers tagged the TCRbeta library. TCRdb re-analysed the PCR reads in MiXCR, keeping a single row per CDR3 protein. The repertoire holds about 300,000 distinct CDR3 sequences, with 10% as singletons. Here the sequenced sample was PBMCs, taken before TCRalphabeta/CD19-depleted stem cell transplant. These receptors all stem from a boy under two years old with acute myeloid leukemia, due to receive a stem cell transplant.

This clonotype was detected only a few times. The chain links TRBV20-1 to TRBJ2-3; 11 nucleotides line up with TRBD2. With V trimmed by 3 bases and J by 0 bases, 5 bases remained unmatched. This CDR3 spans 16 amino acids. Germline V gene data show CDR1 as DFQATT and CDR2 as SNEGSKA (reference sequence). CDR3 sequence reads: CSARPLAGVSTDTQYF. The CDR3 DNA reads as TGCAGTGCTAGGCCACTAGCGGGGGTTAGCACAGATACGCAGTATTTT.

This chain uses TRBV20-1 with TRBJ2-3, with D possibly matching TRBD2 (6 bases). CDR3 length: 12 residues. The V gene lost 6 bases and the J gene lost 13 bases, with 20 bases spanning the gap. The germline gives CDR1 DFQATT, CDR2 SNEGSKA (reference sequence). In DNA form, the CDR3 reads TGCAGTGCATTATCTAGCGCGACGGGGGAGTATTTT. Amino acid sequence: CSALSSATGEYF.

In this sample, this clonotype turned up many times. This chain links TRBV12-3 or TRBV12-4 with TRBJ1-2, with D perhaps TRBD1 (5 bases). V shed 3 bases and J shed 4 bases, with 18 bases lying between them. The length of the CDR3 is 16 residues. CDR3 residues: CASSLGTAMWGYGYTF. CDR3 nucleotide sequence: TGTGCCAGCAGTTTGGGGACGGCGATGTGGGGCTATGGCTACACCTTC.

This clonotype has a count of ten or more. The rearrangement uses TRBV28 and TRBJ1-1; tentative D call: TRBD1 (5 bases). Germline V gene sequence: CDR1 MDHEN, CDR2 SYDVKM. The length of the CDR3 is 14 residues. The V and J ends lost 4 bases and 1 base respectively, with 10 bases between them. In DNA form, the CDR3 reads TGTGCCAGCAGTTATCTTCAGGGGAACACTGAAGCTTTCTTT. Residues: CASSYLQGNTEAFF.

In its sample, this clonotype was seen once. The chain joins TRBV5-1 to TRBJ2-2; 12 nucleotides align to TRBD2. The CDR3 has 15 residues. Germline-derived CDR1 and CDR2 are SGHRS and YFSETQ. The V gene end was trimmed by 0 bases and the J gene end by 7 bases; junction bases not matched to a gene: 1. The CDR3 here is CASSLELAGGGELFF. The CDR3 bases are TGCGCCAGCAGCTTGGAACTAGCGGGGGGCGGGGAGCTGTTTTTT.

This clonotype came up many times. The gene calls are TRBV27 and TRBJ2-3; D call uncertain. The CDR3 spans 16 residues. The germline CDR1 and CDR2 sequences are MNHEY and SMNVEV (reference sequence). V was shortened by 5 bases and J by 5 bases, with 20 bases between the two germline ends. In nucleotides, the CDR3 is TGTGCCAGCAGTCCGATGGCCCGGCCGATGGGAGATACGCAGTATTTT. Translated: CASSPMARPMGDTQYF.

This clonotype was picked up many times. V usage is TRBV11-2 and J usage is TRBJ2-4, with D maybe TRBD1 (6 bases). The CDR3 has 16 residues. Germline CDR1 and CDR2: SGHAT and FQNNGV. V was cut by 5 bases and J by 4 bases, with 18 bases left in between. In DNA, the CDR3 is TGTGCCAGCAGCATGACAGGTCCCATCCCAAAAAACATTCAGTACTTC. Protein product: CASSMTGPIPKNIQYF.

This clonotype appeared a few times. This chain links TRBV27 with TRBJ2-2; no clear D gene. The CDR3 covers 14 residues. The V gene lost 6 bases and the J gene lost 2 bases, with 10 bases spanning the gap. CDR1 MNHEY and CDR2 SMNVEV come from the germline V gene (reference sequence). CDR3 protein: CASSYSTNTGELFF. CDR3 DNA sequence: TGTGCCAGCAGCTATTCCACCAACACCGGGGAGCTGTTTTTT.

This clonotype was counted ten times or more. The rearrangement uses TRBV7-2 and TRBJ2-5; TRBD2 aligns across 11 bases. Germline CDR1 and CDR2: SGHTA and FQGNSA. With 6 bases clipped from V and 5 bases from J, the junction kept 2 bases outside the gene matches. This CDR3 has 13 residues. The CDR3 coding sequence is TGTGCCAGCAGAGCTAGCGGGAGGGAGACCCAGTACTTC. This encodes CASRASGRETQYF.

This clonotype showed up just a few times. The chain uses TRBV7-3 and TRBJ2-1, with D hard to call. From germline, CDR1 is SGHTA and CDR2 FQGTGA. V shed 5 bases and J shed 0 bases, with 17 bases lying between them. This CDR3 has 17 residues. In DNA form, the CDR3 reads TGTGCCAGCAGCAGTGCCGTTCTTGCTAGCTCCTACAATGAGCAGTTCTTC. It is translated as CASSSAVLASSYNEQFF.

This clonotype showed up many times. The chain combines TRBV4-3 with TRBJ2-4; D is unresolved. Germline V gene lookup returns CDR1 LGHNA and CDR2 YSLEER. This CDR3 has 16 amino acids. V lost 0 bases to trimming and J lost 0 bases, with 9 bases between them. DNA for the CDR3: TGCGCCAGCAGCCAAGAACCAGCCCTAGCCAAAAACATTCAGTACTTC. Translation: CASSQEPALAKNIQYF.

The rearrangement joins TRBV21-1 to TRBJ2-2. TRBV21-1 has pseudogene status. The length of the CDR3 is 15 residues. Here the CDR3 reads CASSKGCGNTGELFF. CDR3 nucleotides: TGTGCCAGCAGCAAAGGGTGCGGGAACACCGGGGAGCTGTTTTTT.

This clonotype was seen a few times. The chain employs TRBV7-8 and TRBJ2-4; perhaps TRBD2 as D (7 bases). The CDR3 contains 16 residues. Per the germline V gene, CDR1 is SGHVS and CDR2 is FQNEAQ. V shed 1 base and J shed 0 bases, with 10 bases lying between them. For the CDR3, the DNA is TGTGCCAGCAGCTTAGAGGGGGGGCTAGCCAAAAACATTCAGTACTTC. As protein: CASSLEGGLAKNIQYF.

This clonotype has a count of ten or more. This chain joins TRBV5-1 and TRBJ1-1, with 7 bases that match TRBD1. J was trimmed by 7 bases and V by 0 bases; bases with no gene match: 6. CDR3 length: 14 residues. The germline V gene encodes CDR1 SGHRS and CDR2 YFSETQ. DNA for the CDR3: TGCGCCAGCAGCTTGGCGGAGACAGGGATTGAAGCTTTCTTT. Translating gives CASSLAETGIEAFF.

There are many counts of this clonotype. The chain uses TRBV20-1 and TRBJ2-2, with 9 bases identical to TRBD1. CDR1 and CDR2 (germline): DFQATT, SNEGSKA (reference sequence). With V trimmed by 6 bases and J by 5 bases, 10 bases remained unmatched. This CDR3 is 15 amino acids long. CDR3 nucleotides: TGCAGTGCCCAAATGAACAGGGGGCTTACCGGGGAGCTGTTTTTT. This gives the protein CSAQMNRGLTGELFF.

This clonotype was seen repeatedly, ten times or more. The rearrangement links TRBV5-1 to TRBJ2-3, with TRBD1 identical over 7 bases. The germline V gene encodes CDR1 SGHRS and CDR2 YFSETQ. This CDR3 is 15 amino acids long. Trimming cost V 5 bases and J 0 bases; bases outside gene matches: 6. The DNA of the CDR3 is TGCGCCAGCAGTCGGACAGGACCCAGCACAGATACGCAGTATTTT. Translating gives CASSRTGPSTDTQYF. Filled out from reference TRBV5-1 and TRBJ2-3, the complete variable domain reads KAGVTQTPRYLIKTRGQQVTLSCSPISGHRSVSWYQQTPGQGLQFLFEYFSETQRNKGNFPGRFSGRQFSNSRSEMNVSTLELGDSALYLCASSRTGPSTDTQYFGPGTRLTVL.

This clonotype has a count of ten or more. V gene TRBV7-2 combines with J gene TRBJ1-2, with 8 bases matching TRBD1. V lost 5 bases, J lost 2 bases, and 4 bases stayed unmatched. Looked up from germline, CDR1 is SGHTA and CDR2 is FQGNSA. This CDR3 spans 14 amino acids. The CDR3 protein is CASSNYRGNYGYTF. CDR3 sequence (DNA): TGTGCCAGCAGCAACTACAGGGGGAACTATGGCTACACCTTC.

In its sample, this clonotype was seen a few times. V usage is TRBV5-4 and J usage is TRBJ1-5; D possibly corresponds to TRBD1 (5 bases). Trimming took off 4 bases at V and 5 bases at J, with 10 bases between the two ends. The CDR3 length is 13 residues. Germline V gives CDR1 SGHNT, CDR2 YYREEE (reference sequence). CDR3 region: CASSTGPHQPQHF. DNA of the CDR3: TGTGCCAGCAGCACGGGGCCTCATCAGCCCCAGCATTTT.

V is TRBV5-1 and J is TRBJ2-5; 9 bases fit TRBD2. The CDR3 consists of 18 residues. The germline gives CDR1 SGHRS, CDR2 YFSETQ. Germline trimming cut 4 bases from V and 1 base from J; bases unmatched to any gene: 14. This CDR3 reads CASSGWAIAGDLQETQYF. CDR3 coding DNA: TGCGCCAGCAGCGGATGGGCCATAGCGGGAGACCTCCAAGAGACCCAGTACTTC.

The sample holds many counts of this clonotype. V usage is TRBV5-1 and J usage is TRBJ2-5, with 8 bases lining up with TRBD2. CDR1 is SGHRS and CDR2 is YFSETQ in the germline V gene. The length of the CDR3 is 14 residues. The V segment lost 5 bases and the J segment 1 base; nucleotides outside the gene matches: 4. This CDR3 is CASRSTSGQETQYF. The DNA for the CDR3 is TGCGCCAGCAGGAGCACTAGCGGCCAAGAGACCCAGTACTTC.

The table lists this clonotype with a few counts. The J gene is TRBJ2-5, the V gene TRBV5-1, with 9 bases identical to TRBD1. The V gene end was trimmed by 0 bases and the J gene end by 0 bases; junction bases not matched to a gene: 3. The germline gives CDR1 SGHRS, CDR2 YFSETQ. CDR3 length: 16 amino acids. The CDR3: CASSLVGTGNQETQYF. DNA for the CDR3: TGCGCCAGCAGCTTGGTAGGGACAGGGAACCAAGAGACCCAGTACTTC.

The CDR3 sequence: CASSLWREGHIDTQYF. In DNA, the CDR3 is TGTGCCAGCAGTTTATGGAGGGAGGGCCACATAGATACGCAGTATTTT. The chain combines TRBV12-3 or TRBV12-4 with TRBJ2-3; TRBD2 aligns across 7 bases. The length of the CDR3 is 16 residues. V shed 2 bases, J shed 5 bases, and the junction held 10 bases outside the gene matches.

V gene TRBV7-6 combines with J gene TRBJ2-1, with D possibly being TRBD1 or TRBD2 (5 bases each). V was shortened by 1 base and J by 8 bases, with 9 bases between the two germline ends. The germline V gene encodes CDR1 SGHVS and CDR2 FNYEAQ. This CDR3 region has 13 residues. CDR3 sequence (DNA): TGTGCCAGCAGCTTAGTTCGAGGGGATGAGCAGTTCTTC. Translating it yields CASSLVRGDEQFF.

This clonotype has at least ten counts. The chain carries TRBV20-1 and TRBJ2-1, with a weak D call TRBD2 (5 bases). This CDR3 is 11 amino acids long. V lost 8 bases and J lost 7, with 12 bases in between. Germline-derived CDR1 and CDR2 are DFQATT and SNEGSKA (reference sequence). As DNA, the CDR3 is TGCAGTTCCGGAGGAAGGAATGAGCAGTTCTTC. This translates into CSSGGRNEQFF.